This T cell receptor beta chain came from a study of response to subunit inactivated influenza vaccine. Regarding the study as a whole: Each seasonal influenza vaccination, the authors suggested, recruits few new T cells.

Each CDR3 protein is one row after TCRdb ran MiXCR on the RT-PCR reads. The repertoire consists of under 950,000 distinct CDR3 sequences, with approximately 21% occurring once and the leading ten covering roughly 10%. As to this clonotype: The antigen is unknown.

This CDR3 spans 13 amino acids. The germline CDR1 and CDR2 sequences are SQVTM and ANQGSEA. V lost 4 bases, J lost 5 bases, and 3 bases stayed unmatched. This TCR was sampled from a man over 45 who received an inactivated influenza vaccine. The chain uses TRBV29-1 and TRBJ2-5, with 11 bases identical to TRBD1. The sequencing used PBMCs from blood, collected 5 days after vaccination. The CDR3 region is CSVGTGGLETQYF. The DNA for the CDR3 is TGCAGCGTTGGGACAGGGGGCTTGGAGACCCAGTACTTC.